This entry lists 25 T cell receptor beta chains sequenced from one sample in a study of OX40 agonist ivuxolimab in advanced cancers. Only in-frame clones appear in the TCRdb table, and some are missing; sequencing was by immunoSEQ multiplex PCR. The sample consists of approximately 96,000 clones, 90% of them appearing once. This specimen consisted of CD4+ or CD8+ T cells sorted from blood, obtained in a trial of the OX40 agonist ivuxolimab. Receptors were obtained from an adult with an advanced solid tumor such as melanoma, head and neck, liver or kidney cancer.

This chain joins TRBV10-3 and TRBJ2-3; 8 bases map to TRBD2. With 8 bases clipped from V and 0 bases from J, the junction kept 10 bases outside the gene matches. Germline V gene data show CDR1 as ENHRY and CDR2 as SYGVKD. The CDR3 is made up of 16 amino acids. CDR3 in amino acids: CAIREGLGTSTDTQYF. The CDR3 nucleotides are TGTGCCATCCGGGAGGGCCTGGGAACTAGCACAGATACGCAGTATTTT.

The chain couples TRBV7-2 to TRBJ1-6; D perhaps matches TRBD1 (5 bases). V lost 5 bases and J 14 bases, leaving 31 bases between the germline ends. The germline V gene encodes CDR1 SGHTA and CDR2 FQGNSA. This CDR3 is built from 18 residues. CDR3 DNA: TGTGCCAGCAGCCGTACCCCCTTTGGGGCAGGTCCTCTAGGGGCCCTCCACTTT. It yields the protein CASSRTPFGAGPLGALHF.

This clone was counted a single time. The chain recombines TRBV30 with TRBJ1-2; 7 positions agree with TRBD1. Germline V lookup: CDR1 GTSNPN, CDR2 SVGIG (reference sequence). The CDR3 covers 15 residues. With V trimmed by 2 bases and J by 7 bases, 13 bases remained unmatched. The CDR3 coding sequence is TGTGCCTGGAGTTATAGGCGACAGGGATTTCGTGGCTACACCTTC. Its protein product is CAWSYRRQGFRGYTF.

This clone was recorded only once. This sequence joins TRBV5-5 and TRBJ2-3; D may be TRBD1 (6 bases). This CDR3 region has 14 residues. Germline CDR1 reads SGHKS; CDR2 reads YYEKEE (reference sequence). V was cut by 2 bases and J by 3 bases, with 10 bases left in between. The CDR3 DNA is TGTGCCAGCAGCTTATTACAGGGTACAGATACGCAGTATTTT. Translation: CASSLLQGTDTQYF.

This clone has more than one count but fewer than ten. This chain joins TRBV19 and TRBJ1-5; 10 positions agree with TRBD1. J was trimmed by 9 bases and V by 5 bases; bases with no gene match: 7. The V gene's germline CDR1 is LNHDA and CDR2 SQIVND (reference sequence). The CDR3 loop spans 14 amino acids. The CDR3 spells CASSWTGGSGPQHF. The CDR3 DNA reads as TGTGCCAGTAGTTGGACAGGGGGAAGCGGGCCCCAGCATTTT.

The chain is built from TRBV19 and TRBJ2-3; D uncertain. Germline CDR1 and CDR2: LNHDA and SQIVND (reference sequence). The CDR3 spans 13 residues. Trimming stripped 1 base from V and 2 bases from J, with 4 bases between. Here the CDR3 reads CASSIALTDTQYF. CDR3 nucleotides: TGTGCCAGTAGTATAGCTCTCACAGATACGCAGTATTTT. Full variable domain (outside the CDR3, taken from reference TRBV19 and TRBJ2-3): DGGITQSPKYLFRKEGQNVTLSCEQNLNHDAMYWYRQDPGQGLRLIYYSQIVNDFQKGDIAEGYSVSREKKESFPLTVTSAQKNPTAFYLCASSIALTDTQYFGPGTRLTVL.

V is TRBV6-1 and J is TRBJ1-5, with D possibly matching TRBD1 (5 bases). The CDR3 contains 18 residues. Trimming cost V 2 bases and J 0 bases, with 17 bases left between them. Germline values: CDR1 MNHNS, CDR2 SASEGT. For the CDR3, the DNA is TGTGCCAGCAGTGAAAATCCTCTGCAGGGTTATAGCAATCAGCCCCAGCATTTT. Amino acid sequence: CASSENPLQGYSNQPQHF.

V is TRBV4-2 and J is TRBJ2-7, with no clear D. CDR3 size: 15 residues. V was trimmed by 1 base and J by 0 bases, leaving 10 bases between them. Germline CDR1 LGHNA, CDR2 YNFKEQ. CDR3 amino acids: CASSQGYRGSYEQYF. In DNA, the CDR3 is TGTGCCAGCAGCCAAGGATACCGAGGCTCCTACGAGCAGTACTTC.

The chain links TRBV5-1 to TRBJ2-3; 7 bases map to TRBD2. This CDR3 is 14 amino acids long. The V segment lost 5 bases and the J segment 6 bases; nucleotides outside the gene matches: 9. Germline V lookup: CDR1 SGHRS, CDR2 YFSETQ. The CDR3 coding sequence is TGCGCCAGCAGTCTGGGAGGGGCCCGGGATACGCAGTATTTT. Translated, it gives CASSLGGARDTQYF. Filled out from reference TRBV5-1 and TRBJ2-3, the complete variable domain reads KAGVTQTPRYLIKTRGQQVTLSCSPISGHRSVSWYQQTPGQGLQFLFEYFSETQRNKGNFPGRFSGRQFSNSRSEMNVSTLELGDSALYLCASSLGGARDTQYFGPGTRLTVL.

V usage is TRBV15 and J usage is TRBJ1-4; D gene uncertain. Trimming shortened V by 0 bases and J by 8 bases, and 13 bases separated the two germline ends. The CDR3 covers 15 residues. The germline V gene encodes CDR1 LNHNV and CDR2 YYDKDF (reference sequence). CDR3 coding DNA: TGTGCCACCAGCAGAGATACAACACCGGGGGAAAAACTGTTTTTT. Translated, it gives CATSRDTTPGEKLFF.

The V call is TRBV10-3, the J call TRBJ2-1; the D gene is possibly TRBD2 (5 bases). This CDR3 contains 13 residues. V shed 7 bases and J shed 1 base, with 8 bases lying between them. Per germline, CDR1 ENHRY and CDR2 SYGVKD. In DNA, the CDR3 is TGTGCCATCACCCCGGGGTCCTACAATGAGCAGTTCTTC. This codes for CAITPGSYNEQFF.

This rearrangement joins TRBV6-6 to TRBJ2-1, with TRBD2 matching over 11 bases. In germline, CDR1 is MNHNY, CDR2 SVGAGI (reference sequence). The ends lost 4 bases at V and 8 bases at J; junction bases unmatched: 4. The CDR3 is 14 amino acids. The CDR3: CASSSTSGTYEQFF. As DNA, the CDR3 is TGTGCCAGCAGTTCGACTAGCGGGACGTATGAGCAGTTCTTC.

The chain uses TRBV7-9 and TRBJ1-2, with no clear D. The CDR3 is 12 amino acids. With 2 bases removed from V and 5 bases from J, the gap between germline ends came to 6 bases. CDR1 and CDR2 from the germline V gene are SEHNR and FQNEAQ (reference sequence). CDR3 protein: CASSLSGYGYTF. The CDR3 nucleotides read TGTGCCAGCAGCTTATCAGGATATGGCTACACCTTC.

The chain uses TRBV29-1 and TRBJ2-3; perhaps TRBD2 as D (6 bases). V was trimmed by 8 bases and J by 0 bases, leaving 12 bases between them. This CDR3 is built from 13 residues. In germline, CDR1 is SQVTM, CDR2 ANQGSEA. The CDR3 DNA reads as TGCAGCCCGCGGGAAGCTAGCACAGATACGCAGTATTTT. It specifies CSPREASTDTQYF.

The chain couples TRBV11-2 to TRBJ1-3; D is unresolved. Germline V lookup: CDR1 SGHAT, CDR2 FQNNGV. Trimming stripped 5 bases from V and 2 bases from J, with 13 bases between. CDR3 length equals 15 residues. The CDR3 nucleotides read TGTGCCAGCAGCCCCGTACGAGCTCCTGGAAACACCATATATTTT. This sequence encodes CASSPVRAPGNTIYF.

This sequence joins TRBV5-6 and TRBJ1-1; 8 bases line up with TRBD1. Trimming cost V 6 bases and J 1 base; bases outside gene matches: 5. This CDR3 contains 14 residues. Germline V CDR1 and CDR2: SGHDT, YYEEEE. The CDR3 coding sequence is TGTGCCAGCACAACGGACAGGGCGAACACTGAAGCTTTCTTT. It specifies CASTTDRANTEAFF.

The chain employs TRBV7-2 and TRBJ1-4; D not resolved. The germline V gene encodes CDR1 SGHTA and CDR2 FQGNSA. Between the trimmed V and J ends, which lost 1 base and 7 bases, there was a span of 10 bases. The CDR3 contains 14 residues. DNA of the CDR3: TGTGCCAGCAGCTTAGACCTAGGCGCTGAAAAACTGTTTTTT. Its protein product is CASSLDLGAEKLFF.

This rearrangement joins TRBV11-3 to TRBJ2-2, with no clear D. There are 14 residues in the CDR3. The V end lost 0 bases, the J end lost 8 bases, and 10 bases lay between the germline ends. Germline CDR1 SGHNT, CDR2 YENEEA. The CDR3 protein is CASSLDADLGELFF. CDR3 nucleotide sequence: TGTGCCAGCAGCTTAGACGCAGATTTGGGGGAGCTGTTTTTT.

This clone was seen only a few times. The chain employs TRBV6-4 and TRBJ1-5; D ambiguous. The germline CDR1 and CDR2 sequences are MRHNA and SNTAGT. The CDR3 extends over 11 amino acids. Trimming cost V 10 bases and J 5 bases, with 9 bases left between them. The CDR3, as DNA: TGTGCCATTGGGCACTATCAGCCCCAGCATTTT. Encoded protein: CAIGHYQPQHF.

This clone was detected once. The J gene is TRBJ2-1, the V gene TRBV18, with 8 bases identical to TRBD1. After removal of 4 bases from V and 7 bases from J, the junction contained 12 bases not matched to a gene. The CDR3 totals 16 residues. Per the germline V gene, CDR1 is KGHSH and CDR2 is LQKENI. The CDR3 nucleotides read TGTGCCAGCTCACGCAATCGACAGGGGACGGGGAATGAGCAGTTCTTC. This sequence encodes CASSRNRQGTGNEQFF.

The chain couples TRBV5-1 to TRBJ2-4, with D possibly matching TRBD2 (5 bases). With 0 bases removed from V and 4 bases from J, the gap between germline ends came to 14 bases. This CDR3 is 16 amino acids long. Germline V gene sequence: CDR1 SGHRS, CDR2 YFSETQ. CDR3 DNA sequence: TGCGCCAGCAGCTTGGAAGTAGCGCGTCTTAAAAACATTCAGTACTTC. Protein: CASSLEVARLKNIQYF.

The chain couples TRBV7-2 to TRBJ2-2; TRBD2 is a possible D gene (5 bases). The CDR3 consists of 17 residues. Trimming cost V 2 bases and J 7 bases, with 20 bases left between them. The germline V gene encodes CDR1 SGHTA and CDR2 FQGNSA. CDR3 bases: TGTGCCAGCAGCTTACAAGGGCGTTCCGGCCGGGGCGGGGAGCTGTTTTTT. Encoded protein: CASSLQGRSGRGGELFF.

CDR3 DNA sequence: TGTGCCAGCAGCTTAAGGGCGGGGGGTGAACAGTACTTC. This codes for CASSLRAGGEQYF. The V and J genes are TRBV7-3 and TRBJ2-7; 8 positions agree with TRBD2. The CDR3 contains 13 residues. V was clipped by 1 base and J by 10 bases; unmatched bases: 6. Germline lookup yields CDR1 SGHTA and CDR2 FQGTGA.

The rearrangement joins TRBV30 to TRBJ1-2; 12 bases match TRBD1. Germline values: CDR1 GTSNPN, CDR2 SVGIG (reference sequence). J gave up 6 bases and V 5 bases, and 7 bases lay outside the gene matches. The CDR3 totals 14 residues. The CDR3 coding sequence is TGTGCCTGGCACCGGGACAGGGGGCGTAATGGCTACACCTTC. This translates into CAWHRDRGRNGYTF.

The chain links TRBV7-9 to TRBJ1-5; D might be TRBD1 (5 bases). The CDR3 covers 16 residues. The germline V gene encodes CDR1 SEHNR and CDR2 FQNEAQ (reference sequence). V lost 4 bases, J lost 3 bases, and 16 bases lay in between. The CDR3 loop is CASSSGDSGINQPQHF. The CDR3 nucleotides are TGTGCCAGCAGCTCCGGCGATTCAGGGATCAATCAGCCCCAGCATTTT. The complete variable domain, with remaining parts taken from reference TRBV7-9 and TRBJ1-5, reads DTGVSQNPRHKITKRGQNVTFRCDPISEHNRLYWYRQTLGQGPEFLTYFQNEAQLEKSRLLSDRFSAERPKGSFSTLEIQRTEQGDSAMYLCASSSGDSGINQPQHFGDGTRLSIL.